This entry features one TCR beta chain sequence. There is no known antigen for this receptor. Per-nucleotide qualities are absent, and no much larger clonotype sits a single base away. This specimen comes from a study of blood T cell repertoires in COVID-19 (dated by TCRdb to the early 2020s). Regarding the study in general: Samples from collaborators originated in the United States, Italy and Spain and spanned both the acute and convalescent phases of COVID-19. A freely available public database, intended as a resource for researchers studying the immune response to SARS-CoV-2, is where the repertoires were released. Where available, HLA class I and class II types were obtained from metadata supplied by the sample provider rather than from assay-based typing. Nearly every sample came with metadata listing a de-identified subject ID, COVID-19 status, age in years and sex. The samples were drawn from two sources: the first 160 participants of the ongoing ImmuneRACE study, and approximately 1,300 subjects contributed by 6 global collaborators. The material from the prospective study consisted of cDNA or gDNA derived from T cells, B-cell-depleted T cells, or PBMCs. Subjects who had been exposed to COVID-19, were actively infected with it, or had recovered from it provided the deeply sampled blood TCRbeta repertoires that made up the dataset.

The full study reports these points: How much clinical and demographic metadata was included differed by source and by participant, and the metadata was provided uncurated.

TCRbeta CDR3 regions were amplified from genomic DNA by means of the immunoSEQ Assay, a bias-controlled multiplex PCR. The authors processed their data as follows. The number of nucleated cells in each sample was estimated from the amplification of reference gene primers within the assay. To quantify the absolute abundance of each unique TCRbeta CDR3 rearrangement, sequence reads were collapsed and filtered. For each sample, productive Simpson clonality was calculated as the square root of Simpson's diversity index across productive rearrangements. TCRdb obtained this table from immuneACCESS and retained in-frame rearrangements with V and J assigned. These tables miss some clones; where compared with another copy, unresolved V genes account for less than half of the shortfall, and the remainder is unexplained. That table gives V, J and clone size, and the DNA gave D and trimming. In this sample the table shows roughly 130,000 clones, just over 85% of which occur a single time. Of the sample, roughly 4% is held by the ten largest clones.

Collaborating institutions collected whole blood in K2EDTA tubes following their own protocols. For TCRbeta analysis, collaborator samples were shipped as frozen whole blood, as isolated PBMCs, or as DNA extracted from either sample type. CDR3 length: 13 amino acids, cysteine to phenylalanine. Solely the CDR3 DNA is kept, with 39 bases framed from the first base. V and J are truncated by 8 bases and 2 bases respectively, leaving an intervening sequence of 13 bases. In this chain, TRBV12-3 or TRBV12-4 is recombined with TRBJ2-7; TRBD1 is a weak D gene call, 6 bases matching. The specimen sequenced was peripheral blood. This TCR came from a man between 40 and 49 years old with acute or convalescent COVID-19. The CDR3 region has the sequence CASGHRAPYEQYF. At the DNA level, the sequence is TGTGCCAGCGGACACAGGGCCCCCTACGAGCAGTACTTC.